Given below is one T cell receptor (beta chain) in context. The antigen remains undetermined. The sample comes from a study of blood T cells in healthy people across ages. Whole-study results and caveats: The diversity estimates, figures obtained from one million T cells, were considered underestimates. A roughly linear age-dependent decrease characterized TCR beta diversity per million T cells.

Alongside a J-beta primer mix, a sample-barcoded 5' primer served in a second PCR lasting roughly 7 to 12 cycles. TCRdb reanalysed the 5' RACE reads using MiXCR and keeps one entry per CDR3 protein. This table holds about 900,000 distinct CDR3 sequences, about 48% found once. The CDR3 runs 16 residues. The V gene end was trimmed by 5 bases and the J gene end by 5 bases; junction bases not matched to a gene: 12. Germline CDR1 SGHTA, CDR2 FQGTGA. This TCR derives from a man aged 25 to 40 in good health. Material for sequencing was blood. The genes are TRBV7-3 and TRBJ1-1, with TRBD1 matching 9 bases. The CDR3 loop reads CASSLVRGTGRTEAFF. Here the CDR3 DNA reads TGTGCCAGCAGCCTTGTTAGAGGGACAGGGAGGACTGAAGCTTTCTTT.